Shown below are 26 T cell receptor beta chains from a single sample sequenced in a study of regulatory T cells in long-lasting Graves disease. Documented time point: persistent/refractory GD, antithyroid drugs over 5 years with positive TRAb. After RNA was extracted from PBMCs, the TCR library was made from it. Construction of the TCR beta libraries employed iRepertoire HTBI primers in conjunction with Arm-PCR of CDR3 regions. In TCRdb, the multiplex PCR reads were re-called with MiXCR into one record per CDR3 protein. The data hold 700,000 or so distinct CDR3 sequences, with around 30% observed a single time. This specimen consisted of peripheral blood mononuclear cells (PBMCs), obtained when the disease was refractory, from a patient treated with antithyroid drugs. These receptors were obtained from a female donor with Graves disease.

This clonotype showed up just once. This sequence joins TRBV12-3 or TRBV12-4 and TRBJ1-5, with 7 bases identical to TRBD1. There are 15 residues in the CDR3. With 7 bases clipped from V and 1 base from J, the junction kept 7 bases outside the gene matches. CDR3 sequence reads: CASISTGASNQPQHF. In nucleotides, the CDR3 is TGTGCCAGCATCAGCACAGGGGCCAGCAATCAGCCCCAGCATTTT.

The chain has TRBV20-1 and TRBJ1-1; D might be TRBD1 (6 bases). The CDR3 has 13 amino acids. Trimming took off 8 bases at V and 0 bases at J, with 13 bases between the two ends. CDR1 is DFQATT and CDR2 is SNEGSKA in the germline V gene (reference sequence). The DNA of the CDR3 is TGCAGTCCTCGGGGGGGCTTGAACACTGAAGCTTTCTTT. Protein: CSPRGGLNTEAFF.

V and J are TRBV19 and TRBJ1-1, with a possible D match to TRBD1 (6 bases). Trimming cost V 4 bases and J 1 base, with 10 bases left between them. The germline CDR1 and CDR2 sequences are LNHDA and SQIVND (reference sequence). The CDR3 contains 14 residues. This CDR3 is CASSKGVSNTEAFF. In DNA, the CDR3 is TGTGCCAGTAGTAAGGGGGTCTCGAACACTGAAGCTTTCTTT.

The chain couples TRBV6-1 to TRBJ2-7; 7 nucleotides line up with TRBD1. J lost 2 bases, V lost 5 bases, and 6 bases had no gene match. This CDR3 comprises 14 residues. Germline loops: CDR1 MNHNS, CDR2 SASEGT. The CDR3 region is CASSQQGIPYEQYF. In nucleotides, the CDR3 is TGTGCCAGCAGTCAACAGGGGATTCCCTACGAGCAGTACTTC.

This rearrangement joins TRBV7-2 to TRBJ1-6, with 7 positions matching TRBD1. The CDR3 length is 15 residues. Germline V gene data show CDR1 as SGHTA and CDR2 as FQGNSA. The V and J ends lost 2 bases and 6 bases, in that order; junction bases with no gene match: 4. The CDR3 reads CASSLKGGGNSPLHF. DNA of the CDR3: TGTGCCAGCAGCTTAAAAGGGGGCGGTAATTCACCCCTCCACTTT.

The chain employs TRBV20-1 and TRBJ1-2; TRBD1 might be the D (6 bases). Germline V gene data show CDR1 as DFQATT and CDR2 as SNEGSKA (reference sequence). With 4 bases removed from V and 4 bases from J, the gap between germline ends came to 10 bases. CDR3 length: 12 residues. The CDR3 protein is CSATVQGYGYTF. The CDR3 DNA reads as TGCAGTGCTACTGTACAGGGCTATGGCTACACCTTC.

CDR3 protein: CASSLSPSDYEQYF. In DNA form, the CDR3 reads TGTGCCAGCAGCTTATCCCCTAGCGACTACGAGCAGTACTTC. This chain uses TRBV7-6 with TRBJ2-7; a possible D gene is TRBD2 (6 bases). Germline lookup yields CDR1 SGHVS and CDR2 FNYEAQ. The V gene lost 2 bases and the J gene lost 3 bases, with 11 bases spanning the gap. The length of the CDR3 is 14 residues.

The table lists this clonotype with many counts. The V call is TRBV12-3 or TRBV12-4, the J call TRBJ1-2, with D tentatively TRBD1 (6 bases). This CDR3 is built from 13 residues. Trimming removed 5 bases from V and 5 bases from J, with 12 bases in between. CDR3 amino acids: CASSQQGEYGYTF. CDR3 nucleotide sequence: TGTGCCAGCAGTCAACAGGGAGAGTATGGCTACACCTTC.

This clonotype was seen a handful of times. V gene TRBV20-1 combines with J gene TRBJ1-2; 11 nucleotides line up with TRBD1. Germline V gene data show CDR1 as DFQATT and CDR2 as SNEGSKA (reference sequence). CDR3 size: 16 residues. Trimming at V came to 2 bases and at J to 3 bases, leaving 8 bases not matched to a gene. The CDR3 loop reads CSARPYPGQGDYGYTF. The CDR3 nucleotides are TGCAGTGCTAGACCTTATCCGGGACAGGGGGACTATGGCTACACCTTC.

The genes are TRBV12-3 or TRBV12-4 and TRBJ2-7; 15 nucleotides line up with TRBD2. The CDR3 has 17 residues. Unmatched junction bases numbered 7, after V lost 5 bases and J lost 2 bases. This CDR3 reads CASSPPGLAGGAYEQYF. CDR3 nucleotides: TGTGCCAGCAGTCCTCCGGGACTAGCGGGAGGAGCCTACGAGCAGTACTTC.

In the case of this clonotype: This sequence may be a read error, since a much larger clone differs from it by one base. The chain combines TRBV6-1 with TRBJ1-1; 7 bases match TRBD1. The CDR3 consists of 13 residues. The germline gives CDR1 MNHNS, CDR2 SASEGT. The DNA for the CDR3 is TGTGCCAGCAGTGAAGCGGGTGGACAGGTCGGTTCCTTT. Protein product: CASSEAGGQVGSF.

This clonotype came up many times. The chain couples TRBV12-3 or TRBV12-4 to TRBJ1-5, with 10 bases matching TRBD1. The V gene end was trimmed by 0 bases and the J gene end by 7 bases; junction bases not matched to a gene: 3. This CDR3 has 15 amino acids. The CDR3 spells CASSLATGGVQPQHF. CDR3 nucleotide sequence: TGTGCCAGCAGTTTAGCGACAGGGGGCGTACAGCCCCAGCATTTT.

This clonotype has a handful of counts. The chain uses TRBV7-8 and TRBJ1-6, with unresolved D. This CDR3 spans 13 amino acids. Trimming stripped 5 bases from V and 10 bases from J, with 12 bases between. Germline CDR1 is SGHVS and CDR2 is FQNEAQ. The CDR3 region is CASSPGGESPLHF. CDR3 sequence (DNA): TGTGCCAGCAGCCCAGGCGGGGAATCACCCCTCCACTTT.

This clonotype was observed at least ten times. The chain combines TRBV10-1 with TRBJ1-2; D is uncertain. CDR1 and CDR2 from the germline V gene are WNHNN and SYGVQD (reference sequence). This CDR3 has 13 residues. Deletions cut 4 bases from V and 5 bases from J, with 11 bases between. The CDR3 coding sequence is TGCGCCAGCAGTGTGTCCACTGAATATGGCTACACCTTC. The encoded protein is CASSVSTEYGYTF.

The V call is TRBV11-1, the J call TRBJ2-5; D gene unclear. The germline V gene has CDR1 SGHAT and CDR2 FQDESV (reference sequence). The V end was cut by 5 bases, the J end by 1 base, with 11 bases between. There are 14 residues in the CDR3. In nucleotides, the CDR3 is TGTGCCAGCAGCAGCTGGACGGCCCAAGAGACCCAGTACTTC. It codes for CASSSWTAQETQYF. Full variable domain (remainder filled in from reference TRBV11-1 and TRBJ2-5): EAEVAQSPRYKITEKSQAVAFWCDPISGHATLYWYRQILGQGPELLVQFQDESVVDDSQLPKDRFSAERLKGVDSTLKIQPAELGDSAMYLCASSSWTAQETQYFGPGTRLLVL.

This clonotype has only a few counts. V is TRBV7-3 and J is TRBJ2-2, with TRBD1 matching 7 bases. CDR1 SGHTA and CDR2 FQGTGA come from the germline V gene. The CDR3 length is 15 residues. Unmatched junction bases numbered 3, after V lost 4 bases and J lost 1 base. In DNA, the CDR3 is TGTGCCAGCAGCTCCAGACAGGGGAACACCGGGGAGCTGTTTTTT. Translated: CASSSRQGNTGELFF.

This clonotype was seen a few times. This chain joins TRBV11-2 and TRBJ2-2; weak D call: TRBD1 (5 bases). This CDR3 spans 16 amino acids. The germline V gene encodes CDR1 SGHAT and CDR2 FQNNGV. V lost 0 bases, J lost 6 bases, and 14 bases lay in between. The DNA of the CDR3 is TGTGCCAGCAGCTTAGATGTTGGCAGGGCCGCCGGGGAGCTGTTTTTT. It encodes CASSLDVGRAAGELFF.

This chain uses TRBV19 with TRBJ1-5; D is possibly TRBD1 (6 bases). CDR3 length: 14 residues. V was cut by 3 bases and J by 4 bases, with 10 bases left in between. Germline V lookup: CDR1 LNHDA, CDR2 SQIVND (reference sequence). CDR3 in DNA: TGTGCCAGTAGTATTTCAGGGGTAAATCAGCCCCAGCATTTT. It specifies CASSISGVNQPQHF. Combining the CDR3 with reference TRBV19 and TRBJ1-5 gives the whole variable domain DGGITQSPKYLFRKEGQNVTLSCEQNLNHDAMYWYRQDPGQGLRLIYYSQIVNDFQKGDIAEGYSVSREKKESFPLTVTSAQKNPTAFYLCASSISGVNQPQHFGDGTRLSIL.

This sequence joins TRBV11-2 and TRBJ2-2; 11 nucleotides align to TRBD2. The germline gives CDR1 SGHAT, CDR2 FQNNGV. The CDR3 sequence is 15 residues long. V lost 5 bases, J lost 5 bases, and 4 bases stayed unmatched. Here the CDR3 DNA reads TGTGCCAGCAGCCCACGGACTAGCGGGACCGGGGAGCTGTTTTTT. Translated, it gives CASSPRTSGTGELFF.

Only a few counts were recorded for this clonotype. V and J are TRBV19 and TRBJ2-7; possibly TRBD2 for D (7 bases). With 1 base removed from V and 0 bases from J, the gap between germline ends came to 16 bases. This CDR3 contains 17 residues. CDR1 and CDR2 from the germline V gene are LNHDA and SQIVND (reference sequence). The CDR3 coding sequence is TGTGCCAGTAGTATAGCGTGGCGGGGGCCTTACTCCTACGAGCAGTACTTC. Amino acids: CASSIAWRGPYSYEQYF.

This clonotype was counted a few times. The gene calls are TRBV12-3 or TRBV12-4 and TRBJ2-7; TRBD1 agrees at 9 bases. The V and J ends lost 6 bases and 6 bases, in that order; junction bases with no gene match: 6. This CDR3 spans 13 amino acids. Written as DNA, the CDR3 is TGTGCCAGCAGCCCCGGGACAGGGTTCGAGCAGTACTTC. Translated: CASSPGTGFEQYF.

This clonotype has at least ten counts. The V gene is TRBV6-1, the J gene TRBJ1-1; no clear D gene. Germline V gives CDR1 MNHNS, CDR2 SASEGT. With 6 bases removed from V and 5 bases from J, the gap between germline ends came to 28 bases. This CDR3 region has 18 residues. The CDR3 DNA is TGTGCCAGCAGGGGCCCCGCCGGACGAACCCTGATCCATACTGAAGCTTTCTTT. This codes for CASRGPAGRTLIHTEAFF.

This clonotype came up a few times. CDR3 DNA sequence: TGTGCCAGCAGTTTATGGGGAATCAAAGGGAATCAGCCCCAGCATTTT. Translation: CASSLWGIKGNQPQHF. This chain uses TRBV27 with TRBJ1-5; the D is unclear. CDR1 is MNHEY, CDR2 SMNVEV, per germline (reference sequence). The CDR3 is 16 amino acids. V was clipped by 1 base and J by 4 bases, with 14 bases between them.

The chain combines TRBV6-1 with TRBJ1-2; 7 bases map to TRBD1. The CDR3 runs to 14 residues. Germline V gene data show CDR1 as MNHNS and CDR2 as SASEGT. V lost 6 bases to trimming and J lost 2 bases; unmatched junction nucleotides: 6. CDR3 bases: TGTGCCAGCAGACCAGGGGGTTCCAACTATGGCTACACCTTC. It encodes CASRPGGSNYGYTF.

The table lists this clonotype with a count of one. This rearrangement joins TRBV29-1 to TRBJ1-2, with TRBD1 as a possible D gene (5 bases). Germline V lookup: CDR1 SQVTM, CDR2 ANQGSEA. Trimming took off 6 bases at V and 0 bases at J, with 11 bases between the two ends. This CDR3 comprises 13 residues. CDR3 in DNA: TGCAGCGTACGGGACGGAACTAACTATGGCTACACCTTC. Protein product: CSVRDGTNYGYTF.

This clonotype has a handful of counts. The chain recombines TRBV19 with TRBJ1-2, with TRBD1 matching over 9 bases. The CDR3 covers 16 residues. The ends lost 4 bases at V and 0 bases at J; junction bases unmatched: 6. The germline gives CDR1 LNHDA, CDR2 SQIVND (reference sequence). The CDR3 here is CASSTGTGNTNYGYTF. In DNA form, the CDR3 reads TGTGCCAGTAGTACCGGGACAGGGAATACTAACTATGGCTACACCTTC. The variable domain in full, with the rest retrieved from reference TRBV19 and TRBJ1-2, is DGGITQSPKYLFRKEGQNVTLSCEQNLNHDAMYWYRQDPGQGLRLIYYSQIVNDFQKGDIAEGYSVSREKKESFPLTVTSAQKNPTAFYLCASSTGTGNTNYGYTFGSGTRLTVV.